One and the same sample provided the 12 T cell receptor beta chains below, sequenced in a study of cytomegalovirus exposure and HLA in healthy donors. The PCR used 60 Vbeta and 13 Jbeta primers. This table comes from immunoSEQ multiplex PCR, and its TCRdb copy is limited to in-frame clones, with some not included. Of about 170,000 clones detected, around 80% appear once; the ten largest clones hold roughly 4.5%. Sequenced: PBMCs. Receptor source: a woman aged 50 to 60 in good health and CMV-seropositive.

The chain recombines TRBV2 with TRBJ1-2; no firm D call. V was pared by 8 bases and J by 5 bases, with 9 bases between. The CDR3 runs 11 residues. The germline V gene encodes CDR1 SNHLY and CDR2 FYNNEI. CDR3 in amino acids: CASSPTYGYTF. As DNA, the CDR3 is TGTGCCAGCTCACCGACTTATGGCTACACCTTC.

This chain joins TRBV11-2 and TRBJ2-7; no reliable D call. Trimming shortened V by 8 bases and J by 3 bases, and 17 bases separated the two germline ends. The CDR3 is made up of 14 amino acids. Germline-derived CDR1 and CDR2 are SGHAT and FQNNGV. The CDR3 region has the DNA TGTGCCAGCCGTCGATCCCTCGCCGGCTACGAGCAGTACTTC. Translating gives CASRRSLAGYEQYF.

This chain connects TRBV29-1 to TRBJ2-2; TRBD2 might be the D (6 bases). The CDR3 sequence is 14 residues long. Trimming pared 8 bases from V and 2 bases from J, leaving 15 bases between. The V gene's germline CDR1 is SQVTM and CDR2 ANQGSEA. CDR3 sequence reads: CSIRDFRNTGELFF. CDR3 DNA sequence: TGCAGCATCCGGGACTTCCGTAACACCGGGGAGCTGTTTTTT.

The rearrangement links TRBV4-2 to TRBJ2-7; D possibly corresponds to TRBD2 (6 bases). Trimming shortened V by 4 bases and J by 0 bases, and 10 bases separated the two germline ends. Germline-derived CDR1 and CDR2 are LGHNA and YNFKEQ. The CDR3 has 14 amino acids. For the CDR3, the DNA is TGTGCCAGCAGCCGGGGACTTCTCTCCTACGAGCAGTACTTC. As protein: CASSRGLLSYEQYF.

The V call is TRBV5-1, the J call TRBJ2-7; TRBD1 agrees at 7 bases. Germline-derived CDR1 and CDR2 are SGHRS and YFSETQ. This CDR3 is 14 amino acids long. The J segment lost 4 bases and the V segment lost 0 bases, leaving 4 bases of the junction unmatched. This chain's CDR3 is CASSLGGGGYEQYF. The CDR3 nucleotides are TGCGCCAGCAGCTTGGGAGGGGGCGGTTACGAGCAGTACTTC.

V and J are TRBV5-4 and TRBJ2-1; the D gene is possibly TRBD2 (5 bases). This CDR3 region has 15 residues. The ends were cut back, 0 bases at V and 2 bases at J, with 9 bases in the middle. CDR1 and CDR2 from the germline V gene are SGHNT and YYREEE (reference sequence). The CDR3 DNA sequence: TGTGCCAGCAGCTTGGAAGGACTTCCCTACAATGAGCAGTTCTTC. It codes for CASSLEGLPYNEQFF.

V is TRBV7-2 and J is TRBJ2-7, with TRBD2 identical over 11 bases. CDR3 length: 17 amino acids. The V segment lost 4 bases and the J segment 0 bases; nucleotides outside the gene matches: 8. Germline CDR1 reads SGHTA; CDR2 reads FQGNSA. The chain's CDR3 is CASSSTGTSGPSYEQYF. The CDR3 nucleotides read TGTGCCAGCAGCTCCACCGGGACTAGCGGCCCCTCCTACGAGCAGTACTTC.

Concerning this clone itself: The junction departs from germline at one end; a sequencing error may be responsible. CDR3 sequence: CASSQPGPSGKLFF. DNA for the CDR3: TGTGCCAGCAGTCAACCAGGTCCCTCCGGGAAGCTGTTTTTT. This chain links TRBV9 with TRBJ2-2; maybe TRBD2 (5 bases). CDR1 is SGDLS, CDR2 YYNGEE, per germline. The CDR3 covers 14 residues.

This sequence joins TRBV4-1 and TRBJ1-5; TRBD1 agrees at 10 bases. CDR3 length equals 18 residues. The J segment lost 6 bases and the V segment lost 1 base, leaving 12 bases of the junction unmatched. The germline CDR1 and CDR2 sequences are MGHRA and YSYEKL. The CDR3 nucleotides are TGCGCCAGCAGCCAAGGTGGGGACAGGGGATATTTGGTTCAGCCCCAGCATTTT. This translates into CASSQGGDRGYLVQPQHF.

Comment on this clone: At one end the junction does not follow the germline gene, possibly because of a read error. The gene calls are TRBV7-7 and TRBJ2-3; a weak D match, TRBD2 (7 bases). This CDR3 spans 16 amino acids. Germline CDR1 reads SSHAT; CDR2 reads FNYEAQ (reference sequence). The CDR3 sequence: CASSFLGGGAGDTQYF. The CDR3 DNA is TGTGCTAGCAGCTTCTTGGGAGGGGGGGCCGGAGATACGCAGTATTTT.

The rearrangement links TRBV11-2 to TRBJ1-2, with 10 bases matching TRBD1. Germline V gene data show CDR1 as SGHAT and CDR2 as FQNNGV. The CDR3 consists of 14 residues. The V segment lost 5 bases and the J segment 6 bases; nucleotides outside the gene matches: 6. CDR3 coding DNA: TGTGCCAGCAGCAGATCCGGGACAGGGGATGGCTACACCTTC. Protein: CASSRSGTGDGYTF.

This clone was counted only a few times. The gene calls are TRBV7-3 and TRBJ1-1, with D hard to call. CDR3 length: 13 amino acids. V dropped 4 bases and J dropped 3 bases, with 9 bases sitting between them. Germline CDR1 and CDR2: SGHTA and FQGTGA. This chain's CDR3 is CASSSGTHTEAFF. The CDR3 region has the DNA TGTGCCAGCAGCTCGGGAACACACACTGAAGCTTTCTTT. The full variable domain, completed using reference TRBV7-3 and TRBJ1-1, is GAGVSQTPSNKVTEKGKYVELRCDPISGHTALYWYRQSLGQGPEFLIYFQGTGAADDSGLPNDRFFAVRPEGSVSTLKIQRTERGDSAVYLCASSSGTHTEAFFGQGTRLTVV.